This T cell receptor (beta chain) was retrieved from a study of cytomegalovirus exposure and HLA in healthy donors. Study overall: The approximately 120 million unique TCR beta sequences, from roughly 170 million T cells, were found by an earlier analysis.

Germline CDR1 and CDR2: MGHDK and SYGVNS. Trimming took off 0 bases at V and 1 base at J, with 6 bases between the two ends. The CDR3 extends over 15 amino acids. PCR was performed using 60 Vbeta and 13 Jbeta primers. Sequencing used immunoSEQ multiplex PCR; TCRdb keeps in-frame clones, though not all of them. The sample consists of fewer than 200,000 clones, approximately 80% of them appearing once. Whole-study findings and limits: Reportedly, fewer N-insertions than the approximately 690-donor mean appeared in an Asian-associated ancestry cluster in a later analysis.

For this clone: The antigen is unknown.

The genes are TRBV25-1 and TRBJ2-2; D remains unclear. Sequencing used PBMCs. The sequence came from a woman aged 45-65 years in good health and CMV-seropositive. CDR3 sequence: CASSEYPKNTGELFF. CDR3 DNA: TGTGCCAGCAGTGAATACCCAAAGAACACCGGGGAGCTGTTTTTT. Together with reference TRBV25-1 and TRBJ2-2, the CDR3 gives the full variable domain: EADIYQTPRYLVIGTGKKITLECSQTMGHDKMYWYQQDPGMELHLIHYSYGVNSTEKGDLSSESTVSRIRTEHFPLTLESARPSHTSQYLCASSEYPKNTGELFFGEGSRLTVL.